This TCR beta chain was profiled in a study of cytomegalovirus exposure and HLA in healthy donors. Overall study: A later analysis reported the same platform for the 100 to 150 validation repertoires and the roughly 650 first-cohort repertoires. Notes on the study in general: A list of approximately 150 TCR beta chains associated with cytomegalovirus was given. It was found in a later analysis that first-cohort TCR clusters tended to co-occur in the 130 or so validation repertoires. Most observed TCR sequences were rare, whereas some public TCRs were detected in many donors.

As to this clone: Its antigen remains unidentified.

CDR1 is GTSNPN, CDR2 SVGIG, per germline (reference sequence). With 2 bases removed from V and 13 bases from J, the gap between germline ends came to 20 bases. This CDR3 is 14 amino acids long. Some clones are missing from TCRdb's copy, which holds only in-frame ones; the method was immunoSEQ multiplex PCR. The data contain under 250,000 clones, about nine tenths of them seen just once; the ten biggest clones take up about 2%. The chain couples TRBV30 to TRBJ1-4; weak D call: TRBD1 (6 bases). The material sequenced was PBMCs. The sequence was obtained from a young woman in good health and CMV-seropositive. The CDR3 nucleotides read TGTGCCTGGAGTACTTCCCCAGGGGACGGACGACTGTTTTTT. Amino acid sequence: CAWSTSPGDGRLFF. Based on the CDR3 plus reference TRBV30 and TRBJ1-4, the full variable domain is SQTIHQWPATLVQPVGSPLSLECTVEGTSNPNLYWYRQAAGRGLQLLFYSVGIGQISSEVPQNLSASRPQDRQFILSSKKLLLSDSGFYLCAWSTSPGDGRLFFGSGTQLSVL.